What follows are 25 T cell receptor beta chains derived from one specimen sequenced in a study of T-cell reconstitution after alpha-beta-depleted transplantation in children. The TCRbeta library incorporated unique molecular identifiers. TCRdb redid the calling of the PCR reads with MiXCR, one entry per CDR3 protein. The sample lists around 600,000 distinct CDR3 sequences; approximately 17% were seen once. Sequencing was performed on PBMCs from the stem cell graft donor, taken from the stem cell graft. These receptors were collected from a human donor who donated a stem cell graft to a child with acute myeloid leukemia.

The chain links TRBV6-4 to TRBJ1-5; D remains unclear. Trimming pared 6 bases from V and 0 bases from J, leaving 9 bases between. The CDR3 has 14 amino acids. CDR1 is MRHNA, CDR2 SNTAGT, per germline. CDR3 sequence: CASSETSSNQPQHF. The CDR3 region has the DNA TGTGCCAGCAGCGAGACAAGTAGCAATCAGCCCCAGCATTTT.

This clonotype has ten or more counts. The gene calls are TRBV10-3 and TRBJ1-1; D ambiguous. This CDR3 comprises 10 residues. Trimming pared 10 bases from V and 5 bases from J, leaving 8 bases between. Germline CDR1 is ENHRY and CDR2 is SYGVKD. CDR3 DNA: TGTGCCAGCGCGGGAACTGAAGCTTTCTTT. Translation gives CASAGTEAFF.

This chain connects TRBV7-9 to TRBJ2-7; D is possibly TRBD1 (6 bases). Germline V gene data show CDR1 as SEHNR and CDR2 as FQNEAQ (reference sequence). The length of the CDR3 is 13 residues. Trimming shortened V by 11 bases and J by 2 bases, and 16 bases separated the two germline ends. CDR3 in DNA: TGTGCCGGCTCCCGGGACACGCCCTACGAGCAGTACTTC. Protein: CAGSRDTPYEQYF. The full variable domain, in which reference TRBV7-9 and TRBJ2-7 provide the parts outside the CDR3, is DTGVSQNPRHKITKRGQNVTFRCDPISEHNRLYWYRQTLGQGPEFLTYFQNEAQLEKSRLLSDRFSAERPKGSFSTLEIQRTEQGDSAMYLCAGSRDTPYEQYFGPGTRLTVT.

This clonotype was observed a few times. The rearrangement joins TRBV7-9 to TRBJ1-5, with D perhaps TRBD1 (6 bases). The length of the CDR3 is 15 residues. Trimming removed 1 base at V and 4 bases at J, with 11 bases between. Germline V gene sequence: CDR1 SEHNR, CDR2 FQNEAQ (reference sequence). The CDR3 is CASSLGPGVNQPQHF. CDR3 sequence (DNA): TGTGCCAGCAGCTTAGGACCAGGGGTTAATCAGCCCCAGCATTTT.

This clonotype showed up many times. This chain connects TRBV20-1 to TRBJ2-1, with D possibly matching TRBD1 (7 bases). CDR1 is DFQATT, CDR2 SNEGSKA, per germline (reference sequence). Trimming left V 0 bases short and J 4 bases short, with 13 bases between. The CDR3 is 15 amino acids. CDR3 loop: CSARDRRGLYNEQFF. CDR3 nucleotide sequence: TGCAGTGCTAGAGATCGGAGGGGGCTGTACAATGAGCAGTTCTTC.

This clonotype was seen only a few times. The chain combines TRBV15 with TRBJ1-5; TRBD1 might be the D (5 bases). Germline V gene lookup returns CDR1 LNHNV and CDR2 YYDKDF (reference sequence). The CDR3 covers 14 residues. V gave up 0 bases and J gave up 6 bases, with 9 bases separating them. The CDR3 here is CATSRDSGIQPQHF. In DNA form, the CDR3 reads TGTGCCACCAGCAGAGATTCAGGGATTCAGCCCCAGCATTTT. The whole variable domain, filled in from reference TRBV15 and TRBJ1-5, reads DAMVIQNPRYQVTQFGKPVTLSCSQTLNHNVMYWYQQKSSQAPKLLFHYYDKDFNNEADTPDNFQSRRPNTSFCFLDIRSPGLGDTAMYLCATSRDSGIQPQHFGDGTRLSIL.

The CDR3 region is CAISLRLAGVNYNEQFF. CDR3 DNA: TGTGCCATCAGTCTCCGACTAGCGGGGGTTAACTACAATGAGCAGTTCTTC. J is TRBJ2-1 and V is TRBV10-3, with 12 bases aligning to TRBD2. There are 17 residues in the CDR3. V trimming: 5 bases; J trimming: 3 bases; junction bases outside the gene matches: 8. Germline lookup yields CDR1 ENHRY and CDR2 SYGVKD.

V and J are TRBV10-3 and TRBJ2-7, with D unresolved. Per the germline V gene, CDR1 is ENHRY and CDR2 is SYGVKD. The CDR3 extends over 13 amino acids. The V and J ends lost 0 bases and 4 bases respectively, with 7 bases between them. Here the CDR3 DNA reads TGTGCCATCAGTGAGTCGATCGAGTACGAGCAGTACTTC. Translated, it gives CAISESIEYEQYF.

In this sample, this clonotype turned up many times. CDR3 nucleotides: TGCAGCGTGAGCGGGGGTCTATACAATGAGCAGTTCTTC. The encoded protein is CSVSGGLYNEQFF. The rearrangement uses TRBV29-1 and TRBJ2-1, with 8 bases that match TRBD2. This CDR3 is built from 13 residues. V shed 6 bases and J 4 bases; nucleotides not matched to a gene: 5. The germline gives CDR1 SQVTM, CDR2 ANQGSEA.

The chain recombines TRBV20-1 with TRBJ1-6; D is ambiguous. The CDR3 spans 17 residues. Per the germline V gene, CDR1 is DFQATT and CDR2 is SNEGSKA (reference sequence). Trimming left V 0 bases short and J 0 bases short, with 12 bases between. CDR3 DNA sequence: TGCAGTGCTAGAGACCGCGTAGCCAGCTCCTATAATTCACCCCTCCACTTT. Protein sequence: CSARDRVASSYNSPLHF.

Remarks on this clonotype: A much larger clonotype is one base distant, so this may be a read error. The chain joins TRBV20-1 to TRBJ2-1; 7 bases are a match to TRBD2. The CDR3 runs 13 residues. CDR1 is DFQATT, CDR2 SNEGSKA, per germline (reference sequence). After removal of 7 bases from V and 6 bases from J, the junction contained 9 bases not matched to a gene. CDR3 in DNA: TGCAGTGACCGGGGGGTTGTTTGCAATGAGCAGTTCTTC. Encoded protein: CSDRGVVCNEQFF.

The J gene is TRBJ2-3, the V gene TRBV7-9; D unclear. Germline-derived CDR1 and CDR2 are SEHNR and FQNEAQ (reference sequence). There are 12 residues in the CDR3. V lost 0 bases, J lost 13 bases, and 11 bases lay in between. The CDR3 loop is CASSLANSPEYF. CDR3 sequence (DNA): TGTGCCAGCAGCTTAGCGAACTCCCCCGAGTATTTT.

This chain connects TRBV10-1 to TRBJ1-2; D unresolved. CDR3 length equals 13 residues. Trimming removed 4 bases from V and 8 bases from J, with 14 bases in between. Per germline, CDR1 WNHNN and CDR2 SYGVQD (reference sequence). The CDR3 DNA reads as TGCGCCAGCAGTGCTTCGCGGGAAGTCGGCTACACCTTC. Amino acid sequence: CASSASREVGYTF.

CDR3 sequence: CASSLAGHPGELFF. The CDR3 region has the DNA TGTGCCAGCAGCTTAGCGGGGCATCCCGGGGAGCTGTTTTTT. V is TRBV7-9 and J is TRBJ2-2, with TRBD1 as a possible D gene (5 bases). Germline loops: CDR1 SEHNR, CDR2 FQNEAQ (reference sequence). The CDR3 has 14 amino acids. The V and J ends lost 0 bases and 6 bases respectively, with 8 bases between them.

This chain links TRBV29-1 with TRBJ2-2, with D perhaps TRBD1 or TRBD2 (5 bases each). CDR3 length equals 14 residues. The germline V and J ends were trimmed by 6 bases and 5 bases, with 16 bases remaining between them. Per the germline V gene, CDR1 is SQVTM and CDR2 is ANQGSEA. CDR3 DNA: TGCAGCGTCAACCTCCGGGGCAGGACCGGGGAGCTGTTTTTT. Encoded protein: CSVNLRGRTGELFF.

J is TRBJ2-2 and V is TRBV4-3; a weak D match, TRBD2 (6 bases). Trimming pared 4 bases from V and 4 bases from J, leaving 13 bases between. The germline V gene encodes CDR1 LGHNA and CDR2 YSLEER. The CDR3 has 15 residues. The CDR3 DNA sequence: TGCGCCAGCAGCCCGACTAGAGGGGCCACCGGGGAGCTGTTTTTT. This gives the protein CASSPTRGATGELFF.

On this clonotype itself: Since a much larger clone is just one base distant, this may be a read error. The chain links TRBV11-2 to TRBJ2-4, with D perhaps matching TRBD2 (5 bases). Germline CDR1 and CDR2: SGHAT and FQNNGV. The CDR3 sequence is 13 residues long. The CDR3 here is CASSLLAKSIQYF. CDR3 DNA: TGTGCCAGCAGCTTACTAGCCAAAAGCATTCAGTACTTC.

A word on this clonotype: A much bigger clone sits one base away, suggesting this may be a read error. The chain carries TRBV30 and TRBJ2-7, with 8 bases fitting TRBD1. The V gene's germline CDR1 is GTSNPN and CDR2 SVGIG (reference sequence). The length of the CDR3 is 15 residues. This CDR3 is CTWSVVTGVSYEQYF. The CDR3, as DNA: TGTACCTGGAGCGTAGTGACAGGGGTCTCCTACGAGCAGTACTTC.

A few counts support this clonotype. The V gene is TRBV11-2, the J gene TRBJ2-1; 8 bases are a match to TRBD1. V dropped 5 bases and J dropped 7; count of bases not matched to a gene: 7. This CDR3 spans 14 amino acids. Germline lookup yields CDR1 SGHAT and CDR2 FQNNGV. The CDR3: CASSDGQGANEQFF. The CDR3 DNA is TGTGCCAGCAGCGACGGCCAGGGGGCAAATGAGCAGTTCTTC.

This clonotype was seen at least ten times. V usage is TRBV29-1 and J usage is TRBJ1-5; D is perhaps TRBD1 (5 bases). The CDR3 length is 12 residues. Trimming took off 7 bases at V and 6 bases at J, with 13 bases between the two ends. Germline V gene data show CDR1 as SQVTM and CDR2 as ANQGSEA. CDR3 nucleotide sequence: TGCAGCGGGGGGGGAGATGGTCAGCCCCAGCATTTT. It specifies CSGGGDGQPQHF. Together with reference TRBV29-1 and TRBJ1-5, the CDR3 gives the full variable domain: SAVISQKPSRDICQRGTSLTIQCQVDSQVTMMFWYRQQPGQSLTLIATANQGSEATYESGFVIDKFPISRPNLTFSTLTVSNMSPEDSSIYLCSGGGDGQPQHFGDGTRLSIL.

This clonotype appeared a few times. The chain joins TRBV15 to TRBJ1-5; D remains ambiguous. The CDR3 consists of 15 residues. Deletions cut 3 bases from V and 1 base from J, with 10 bases between. CDR1 is LNHNV, CDR2 YYDKDF, per germline (reference sequence). The CDR3 loop is CATSSTGNSNQPQHF. CDR3 DNA: TGTGCCACCAGCAGTACGGGGAACAGCAATCAGCCCCAGCATTTT.

The chain recombines TRBV20-1 with TRBJ2-2; 14 bases agree with TRBD2. The length of the CDR3 is 15 residues. Unmatched junction bases numbered 3, after V lost 5 bases and J lost 4 bases. The germline V gene encodes CDR1 DFQATT and CDR2 SNEGSKA (reference sequence). The CDR3 protein is CSAGLAGGLTGELFF. The CDR3 DNA is TGCAGTGCTGGACTAGCGGGGGGCCTCACCGGGGAGCTGTTTTTT.

About this clonotype: One base away lies a much larger clone, so this may be a sequencing read error. The V call is TRBV20-1, the J call TRBJ2-5, with 7 bases that match TRBD2. Germline lookup yields CDR1 DFQATT and CDR2 SNEGSKA (reference sequence). Trimming cost V 2 bases and J 4 bases; bases outside gene matches: 4. This CDR3 contains 13 residues. The CDR3 reads CSARRGRGETQYF. The CDR3 nucleotides read TGCAGTGCTAGACGGGGGAGGGGAGAGACCCAGTACTTC.

This sequence joins TRBV7-9 and TRBJ1-6; the match to TRBD1 covers 10 bases. Germline trimming cut 2 bases from V and 8 bases from J; bases unmatched to any gene: 3. Germline V gives CDR1 SEHNR, CDR2 FQNEAQ (reference sequence). CDR3 length: 15 residues. CDR3 sequence (DNA): TGTGCCAGCAGCTTACGGGACAGGGGCTATTCACCCCTCCACTTT. It encodes CASSLRDRGYSPLHF.

The J gene is TRBJ2-1, the V gene TRBV4-3, with 7 bases aligning to TRBD2. Germline values: CDR1 LGHNA, CDR2 YSLEER. The CDR3 totals 14 residues. V was pared by 0 bases and J by 8 bases, with 4 bases of the junction left unmatched. As DNA, the CDR3 is TGCGCCAGCAGCCAAGATGGGAGGGGCGATGAGCAGTTCTTC. Translating it yields CASSQDGRGDEQFF.